Listed below are T cell receptor beta chains from one sample, sequenced in a study of blood T cell repertoires in COVID-19. Using immunoSEQ multiplex PCR, the repertoire was profiled, and TCRdb retains in-frame clones only, with some absent. The table includes approximately 190,000 clones, approximately 90% detected once. The source material was PBMCs or T cells enriched from blood (not recorded which). The receptors were gathered from a woman aged 40 to 50 in a cohort exposed to, infected with or recovered from COVID-19 (not recorded which). Both conserved end residues are trimmed from each CDR3. Each record gives: clone size, V gene, CDR3 protein. Not all rows give a size; the values are once, few, many and, for expanded clones, a class.

abundance: -
v_gene: TRBV12-3/TRBV12-4
CDR3aa: ASSPGIYEQY

abundance: -
v_gene: TRBV11-2
CDR3aa: ASSLDSEIYGYT

abundance: -
v_gene: TRBV7-8
CDR3aa: ASSLYIQRVNEKLF

abundance: -
v_gene: TRBV27
CDR3aa: ASSLSWTGKTEAF

abundance: once
v_gene: TRBV29-1
CDR3aa: SVMETYEQY

abundance: -
v_gene: TRBV10-3
CDR3aa: AISGSGTGADEQY

abundance: -
v_gene: TRBV29-1
CDR3aa: SVGGRDRVAYEQY

abundance: -
v_gene: TRBV4-1
CDR3aa: ASSLRQGGTYEQY

abundance: -
v_gene: TRBV27
CDR3aa: ASSFRGQGATEAF

abundance: -
v_gene: TRBV27
CDR3aa: ASSSSYWGPEAF

abundance: -
v_gene: TRBV7-7
CDR3aa: ASSRNRDRGLEGNTIY

abundance: -
v_gene: TRBV7-2
CDR3aa: ASSLAPERVYTDTQY

abundance: -
v_gene: TRBV2
CDR3aa: ASSGTGYGNEQF

abundance: once
v_gene: TRBV15
CDR3aa: ATSTGTVNYGYT

abundance: -
v_gene: TRBV6-5
CDR3aa: ASRRSRGGELF

abundance: -
v_gene: TRBV9
CDR3aa: ASSVGRGRETQY

abundance: -
v_gene: TRBV21-1
CDR3aa: ASSKGTTNTGELF